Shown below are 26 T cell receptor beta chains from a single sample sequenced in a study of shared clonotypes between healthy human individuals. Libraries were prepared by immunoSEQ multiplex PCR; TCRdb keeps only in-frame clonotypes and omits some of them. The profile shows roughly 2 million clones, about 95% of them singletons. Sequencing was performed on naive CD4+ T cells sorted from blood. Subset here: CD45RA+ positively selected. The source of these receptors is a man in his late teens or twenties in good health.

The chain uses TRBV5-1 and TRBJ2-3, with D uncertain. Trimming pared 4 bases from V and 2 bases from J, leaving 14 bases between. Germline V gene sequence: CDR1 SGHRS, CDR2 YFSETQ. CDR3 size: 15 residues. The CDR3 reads CASSRGSDATDTQYF. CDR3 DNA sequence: TGCGCCAGCAGCCGAGGATCAGACGCCACAGATACGCAGTATTTT. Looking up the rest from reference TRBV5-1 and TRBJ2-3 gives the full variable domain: KAGVTQTPRYLIKTRGQQVTLSCSPISGHRSVSWYQQTPGQGLQFLFEYFSETQRNKGNFPGRFSGRQFSNSRSEMNVSTLELGDSALYLCASSRGSDATDTQYFGPGTRLTVL.

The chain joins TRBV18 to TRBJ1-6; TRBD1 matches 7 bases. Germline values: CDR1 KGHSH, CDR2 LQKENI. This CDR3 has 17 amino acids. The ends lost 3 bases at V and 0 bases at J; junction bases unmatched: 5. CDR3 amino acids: CASSPGTASSYNSPLHF. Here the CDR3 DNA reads TGTGCCAGCTCACCTGGGACAGCGAGCTCCTATAATTCACCCCTCCACTTT.

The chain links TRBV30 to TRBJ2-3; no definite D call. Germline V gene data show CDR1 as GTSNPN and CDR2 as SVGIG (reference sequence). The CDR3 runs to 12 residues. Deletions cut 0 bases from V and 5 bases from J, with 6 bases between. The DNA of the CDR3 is TGTGCCTGGAGTGTACTGCAAGATACGCAGTATTTT. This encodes CAWSVLQDTQYF.

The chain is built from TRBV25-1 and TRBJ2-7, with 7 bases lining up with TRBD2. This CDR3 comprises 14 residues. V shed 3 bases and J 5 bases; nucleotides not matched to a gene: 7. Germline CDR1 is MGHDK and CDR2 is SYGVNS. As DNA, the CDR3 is TGTGCCAGCAGTGAGGGAGGGAGAGGAAACGAGCAGTACTTC. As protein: CASSEGGRGNEQYF.

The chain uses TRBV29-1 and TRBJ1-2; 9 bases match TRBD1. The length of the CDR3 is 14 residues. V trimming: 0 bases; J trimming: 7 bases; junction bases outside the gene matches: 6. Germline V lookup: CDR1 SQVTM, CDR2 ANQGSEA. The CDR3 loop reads CSVEEGYRGLGYTF. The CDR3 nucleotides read TGCAGCGTTGAAGAAGGGTACAGGGGGCTTGGCTACACCTTC.

The chain's CDR3 is CASSLVQGVGYGYTF. For the CDR3, the DNA is TGTGCCAGCAGCTTAGTTCAGGGAGTAGGCTATGGCTACACCTTC. This sequence joins TRBV7-2 and TRBJ1-2; possibly TRBD1 for D (5 bases). This CDR3 contains 15 residues. Germline V gene lookup returns CDR1 SGHTA and CDR2 FQGNSA. V was clipped by 1 base and J by 4 bases, with 13 bases between them.

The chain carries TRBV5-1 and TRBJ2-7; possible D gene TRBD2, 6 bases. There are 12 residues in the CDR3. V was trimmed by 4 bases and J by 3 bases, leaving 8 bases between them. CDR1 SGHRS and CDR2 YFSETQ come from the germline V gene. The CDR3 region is CASSRLGYEQYF. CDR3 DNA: TGCGCCAGCAGCAGACTAGGCTACGAGCAGTACTTC.

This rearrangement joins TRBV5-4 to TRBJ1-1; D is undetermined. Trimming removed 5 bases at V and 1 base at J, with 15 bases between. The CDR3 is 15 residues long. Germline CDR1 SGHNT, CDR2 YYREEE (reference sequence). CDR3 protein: CASRTEARRNTEAFF. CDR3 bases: TGTGCCAGCAGGACGGAGGCTCGTCGGAACACTGAAGCTTTCTTT.

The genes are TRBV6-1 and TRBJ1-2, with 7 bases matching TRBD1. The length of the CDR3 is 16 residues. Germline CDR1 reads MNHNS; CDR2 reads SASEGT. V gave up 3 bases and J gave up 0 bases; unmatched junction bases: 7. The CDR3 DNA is TGTGCCAGCAGTGACGGTGGACAGGACCCTAACTATGGCTACACCTTC. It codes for CASSDGGQDPNYGYTF.

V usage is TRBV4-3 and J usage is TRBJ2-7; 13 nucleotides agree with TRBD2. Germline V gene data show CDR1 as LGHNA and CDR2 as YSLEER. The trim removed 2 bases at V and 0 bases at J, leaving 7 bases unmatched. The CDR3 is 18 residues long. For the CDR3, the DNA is TGCGCCAGCAGCCAACAGCTGGGACTAGCGGGAAACTCCTACGAGCAGTACTTC. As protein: CASSQQLGLAGNSYEQYF.

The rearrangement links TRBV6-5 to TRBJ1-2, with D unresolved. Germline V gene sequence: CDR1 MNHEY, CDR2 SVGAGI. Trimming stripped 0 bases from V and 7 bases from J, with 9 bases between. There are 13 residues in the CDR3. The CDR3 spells CASSYSLRGGYTF. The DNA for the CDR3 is TGTGCCAGCAGTTACTCGTTGCGGGGTGGCTACACCTTC.

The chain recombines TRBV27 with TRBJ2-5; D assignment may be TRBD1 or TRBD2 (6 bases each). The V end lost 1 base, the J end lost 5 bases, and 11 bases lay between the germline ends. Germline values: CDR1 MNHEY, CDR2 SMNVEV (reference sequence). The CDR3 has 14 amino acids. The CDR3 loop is CASSLWGARETQYF. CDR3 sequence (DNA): TGTGCCAGCAGTTTATGGGGGGCGAGGGAGACCCAGTACTTC.

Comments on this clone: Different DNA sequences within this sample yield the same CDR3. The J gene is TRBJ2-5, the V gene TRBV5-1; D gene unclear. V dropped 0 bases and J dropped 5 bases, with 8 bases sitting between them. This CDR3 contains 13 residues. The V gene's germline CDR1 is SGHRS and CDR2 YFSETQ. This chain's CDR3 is CASSLEGSETQYF. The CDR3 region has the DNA TGCGCCAGCAGCTTGGAGGGAAGCGAGACCCAGTACTTC.

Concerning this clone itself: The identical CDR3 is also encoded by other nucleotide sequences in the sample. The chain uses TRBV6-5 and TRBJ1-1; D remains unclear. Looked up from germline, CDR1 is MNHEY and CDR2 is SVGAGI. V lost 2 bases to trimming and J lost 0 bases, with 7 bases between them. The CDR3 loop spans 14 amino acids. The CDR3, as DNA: TGTGCCAGCAGTTACGGGAATCTGAACACTGAAGCTTTCTTT. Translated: CASSYGNLNTEAFF.

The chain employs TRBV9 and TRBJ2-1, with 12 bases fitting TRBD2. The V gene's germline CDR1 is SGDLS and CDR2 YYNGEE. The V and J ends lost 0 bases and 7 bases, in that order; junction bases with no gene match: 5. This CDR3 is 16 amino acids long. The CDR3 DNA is TGTGCCAGCAGCGTAGCTCCCGGGACTAGCGGGAATGAGCAGTTCTTC. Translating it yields CASSVAPGTSGNEQFF.

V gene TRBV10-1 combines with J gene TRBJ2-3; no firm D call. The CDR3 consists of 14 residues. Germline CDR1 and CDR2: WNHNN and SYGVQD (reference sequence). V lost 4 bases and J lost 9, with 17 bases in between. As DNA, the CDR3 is TGCGCCAGCAGTGCCGACCGTACGTTGGGGACGCAGTATTTT. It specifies CASSADRTLGTQYF.

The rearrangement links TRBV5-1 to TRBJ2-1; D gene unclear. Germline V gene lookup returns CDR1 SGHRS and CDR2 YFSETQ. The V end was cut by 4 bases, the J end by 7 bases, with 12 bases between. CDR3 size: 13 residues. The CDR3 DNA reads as TGCGCCAGCAGCGAAACTTCTGGGAATGAGCAGTTCTTC. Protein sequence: CASSETSGNEQFF.

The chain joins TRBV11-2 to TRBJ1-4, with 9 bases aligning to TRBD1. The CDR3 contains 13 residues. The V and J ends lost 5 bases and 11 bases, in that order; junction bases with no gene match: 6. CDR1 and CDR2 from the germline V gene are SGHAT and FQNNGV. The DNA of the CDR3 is TGTGCCAGCAGCCCCGGGACAGGGAACAAACTGTTTTTT. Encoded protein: CASSPGTGNKLFF.

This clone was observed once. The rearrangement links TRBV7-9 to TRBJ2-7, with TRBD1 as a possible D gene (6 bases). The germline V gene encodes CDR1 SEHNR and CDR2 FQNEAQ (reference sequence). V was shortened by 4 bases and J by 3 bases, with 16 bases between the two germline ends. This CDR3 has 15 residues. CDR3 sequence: CASSWAPGQRYEQYF. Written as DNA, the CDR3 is TGTGCCAGCAGCTGGGCCCCGGGACAACGCTACGAGCAGTACTTC. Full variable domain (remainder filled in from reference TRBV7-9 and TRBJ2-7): DTGVSQNPRHKITKRGQNVTFRCDPISEHNRLYWYRQTLGQGPEFLTYFQNEAQLEKSRLLSDRFSAERPKGSFSTLEIQRTEQGDSAMYLCASSWAPGQRYEQYFGPGTRLTVT.

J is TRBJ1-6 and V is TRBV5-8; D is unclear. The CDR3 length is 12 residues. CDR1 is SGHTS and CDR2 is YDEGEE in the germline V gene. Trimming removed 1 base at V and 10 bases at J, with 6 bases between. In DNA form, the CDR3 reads TGTGCCAGCAGCTTGCCACCGTCACCCCTCCACTTT. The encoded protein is CASSLPPSPLHF. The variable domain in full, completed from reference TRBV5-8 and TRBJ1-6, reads EAGVTQSPTHLIKTRGQQATLRCSPISGHTSVYWYQQALGLGLQFLLWYDEGEERNRGNFPPRFSGRQFPNYSSELNVNALELEDSALYLCASSLPPSPLHFGNGTRLTVT.

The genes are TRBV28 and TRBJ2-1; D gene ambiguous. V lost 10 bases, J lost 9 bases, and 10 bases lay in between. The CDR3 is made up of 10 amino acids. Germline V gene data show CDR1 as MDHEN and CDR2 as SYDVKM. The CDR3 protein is CATAIGEQFF. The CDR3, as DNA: TGTGCCACCGCGATAGGTGAGCAGTTCTTC.

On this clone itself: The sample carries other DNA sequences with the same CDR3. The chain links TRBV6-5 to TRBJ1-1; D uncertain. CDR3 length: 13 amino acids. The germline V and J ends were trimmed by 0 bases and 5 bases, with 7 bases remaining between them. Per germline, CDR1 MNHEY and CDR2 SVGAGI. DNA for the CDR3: TGTGCCAGCAGTTACTCGCAAGGGACTGAAGCTTTCTTT. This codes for CASSYSQGTEAFF.

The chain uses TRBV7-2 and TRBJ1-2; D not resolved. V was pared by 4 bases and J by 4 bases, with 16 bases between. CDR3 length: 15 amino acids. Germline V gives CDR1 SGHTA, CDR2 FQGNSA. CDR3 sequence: CASSSSVGRGYGYTF. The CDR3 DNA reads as TGTGCCAGCAGCTCATCTGTAGGGCGCGGCTATGGCTACACCTTC.

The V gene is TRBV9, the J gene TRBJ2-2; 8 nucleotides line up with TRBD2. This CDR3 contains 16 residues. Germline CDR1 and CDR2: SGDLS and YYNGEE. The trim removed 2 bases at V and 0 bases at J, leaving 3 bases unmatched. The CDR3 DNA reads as TGTGCCAGCAGCGTTCCGACTAGCGCGAACACCGGGGAGCTGTTTTTT. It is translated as CASSVPTSANTGELFF.

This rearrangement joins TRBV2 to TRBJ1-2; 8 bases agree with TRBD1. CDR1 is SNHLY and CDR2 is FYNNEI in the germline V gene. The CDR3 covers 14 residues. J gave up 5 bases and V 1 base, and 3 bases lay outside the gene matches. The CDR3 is CASSEDQGAYGYTF. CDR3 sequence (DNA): TGTGCCAGCAGTGAAGATCAGGGGGCTTATGGCTACACCTTC.

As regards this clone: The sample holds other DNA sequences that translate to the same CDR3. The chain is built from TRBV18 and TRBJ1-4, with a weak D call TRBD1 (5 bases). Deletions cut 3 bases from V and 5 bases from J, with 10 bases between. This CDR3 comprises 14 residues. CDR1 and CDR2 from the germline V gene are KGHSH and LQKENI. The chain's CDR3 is CASSPGTENEKLFF. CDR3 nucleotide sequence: TGTGCCAGCTCACCCGGGACGGAGAATGAAAAACTGTTTTTT.